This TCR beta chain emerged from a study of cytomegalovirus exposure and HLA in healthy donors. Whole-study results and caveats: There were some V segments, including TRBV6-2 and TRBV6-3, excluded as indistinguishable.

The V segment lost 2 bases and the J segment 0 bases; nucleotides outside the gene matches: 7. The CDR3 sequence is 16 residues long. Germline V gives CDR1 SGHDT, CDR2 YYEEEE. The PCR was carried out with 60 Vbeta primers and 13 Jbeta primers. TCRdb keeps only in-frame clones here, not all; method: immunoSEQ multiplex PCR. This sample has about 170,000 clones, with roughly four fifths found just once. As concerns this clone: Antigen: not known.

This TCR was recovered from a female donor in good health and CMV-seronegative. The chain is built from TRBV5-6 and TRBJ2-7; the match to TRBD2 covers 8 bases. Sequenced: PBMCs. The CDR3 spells CASSFGPLAGSYEQYF. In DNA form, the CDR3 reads TGTGCCAGCAGCTTTGGCCCTCTAGCGGGCTCCTACGAGCAGTACTTC. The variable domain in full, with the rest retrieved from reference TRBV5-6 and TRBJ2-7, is DAGVTQSPTHLIKTRGQQVTLRCSPKSGHDTVSWYQQALGQGPQFIFQYYEEEERQRGNFPDRFSGHQFPNYSSELNVNALLLGDSALYLCASSFGPLAGSYEQYFGPGTRLTVT.